The present T cell receptor beta chain was sequenced within a study of T cells expressing NK-cell markers. From germline, CDR1 is KGHDR and CDR2 SFDVKD. The CDR3 covers 14 residues. On this clonotype itself: Antigen unknown.

Study-level results: Six or seven donors carried dominant NKG2C+ clonotypes that made up roughly 1.0-8% of their CD8+ T cells. HCMV specificity of expanded NKG2C+ T cell clones remained unclear.

With UMIs, 5'RACE template switching was used to make TCR beta cDNA. After re-calling the 5' RACE reads, TCRdb lists one entry per CDR3 protein, DNA absent. The table for this sample gives over 350,000 distinct CDR3 sequences. This receptor was taken from a woman in her 50s in good health. The material sequenced was blood T cells: a sorted CD56 or NKG2C T cell subset, CD4+ or CD8+ T cells, or bulk PBMC T cells (not recorded which). The V call is TRBV24-1, the J call TRBJ2-1; TCRdb proposes TRBD2, but this gene call is untestable without DNA. The CDR3 sequence: CAASGTSGSNEQFF.